This T cell receptor beta chain was captured in a study of cytomegalovirus exposure and HLA in healthy donors. Primers: 60 Vbeta forward and 13 Jbeta reverse. TCRdb keeps only in-frame clones here, not all; method: immunoSEQ multiplex PCR. Found here are under 200,000 clones, about 80% of them singletons; the top ten hold more than 0.45%. Germline values: CDR1 MNHEY, CDR2 SMNVEV (reference sequence). Trimming pared 5 bases from V and 0 bases from J, leaving 17 bases between. This CDR3 is built from 18 residues. This sequence joins TRBV27 and TRBJ2-6, with D uncertain. This sequence was found in a woman between 50 and 59 years old in good health and CMV-seronegative. The sequencing sample was made of PBMCs. The CDR3 loop reads CASSLPDKFGSGANVLTF. The CDR3 nucleotides read TGTGCCAGCAGTCTTCCCGACAAATTTGGCTCTGGGGCCAACGTCCTGACTTTC.